This section outlines one T cell receptor beta chain sequence together with its context. It has no known antigen specificity. There are no base qualities to consult, and no much larger clone falls within one base. The sample belongs to a study of OX40 agonist ivuxolimab in advanced cancers. At the level of the whole study: Ivuxolimab, which targeted the costimulatory receptor OX40 (CD134), was an agonistic, fully human IgG2 monoclonal antibody. Patients were allowed to have had prior anti-PD-1, anti-PD-L1 or anti-CTLA-4 therapy, and less than 45% of the dose-escalation patients had previously received checkpoint inhibitors. Peripheral TCRbeta sequencing aimed to test whether ivuxolimab altered TCR sequence diversity and caused clonal T-cell expansion. Partial responses were achieved by three dose-escalation patients, of whom one had hepatocellular carcinoma and two had cutaneous melanoma. In the dose-escalation cohort, roughly 80% of patients were male, and the mean age was approximately 60 years, with a range of 23 to 79. The paper covers the monotherapy dose-escalation part of the phase I ivuxolimab trial, which included N ≈ 50 patients. Of the approximately 50 dose-escalation patients, hepatocellular carcinoma was present in approximately 20, melanoma in roughly 15, renal cell carcinoma in 9 and head and neck cancer in 9. Intravenous ivuxolimab was administered to patients every 2 weeks at six dose levels: 0.01, 0.1, 0.3, 1.5, 3 and 10 mg/kg. What the work shows at the level of the full study, not this receptor alone: The antigen specificity of the clonally expanded peripheral T cells was not determined. In the 0.1-3.0 mg/kg groups, partial responders had among the lowest normalized peripheral clonal expansion, particularly in CD8+ T cells. At doses of 0.1 to 3.0 mg/kg, clonal expansion of both CD4+ and CD8+ blood T cells was observed from baseline to week 6. Low levels of normalized T-cell clonal expansion were also shown by some nonresponding patients. On average, CD8+ T cells showed more expanded clones than CD4+ T cells after ivuxolimab.

Genomic DNA was isolated from the sorted cells so that the TCRbeta CDR3 region could be sequenced. TCRbeta CDR3 regions were sequenced using the immunoSEQ Assay. TCRdb provides this immuneACCESS table in a form limited to in-frame rearrangements. Some clones are lacking; in checked studies, under half of them reflect an unresolved V gene, and why the rest are absent is not known. Here the sample has about 160,000 clones; 90% to 95% occur a single time. Just over 0.3% of the sample belongs to the ten largest clones. Patients with a history of autoimmune disease or receiving systemic immunosuppression were excluded from the trial. Peripheral blood for TCR sequencing was drawn from every dose cohort at baseline, at cycle 4 day 1 and at cycle 7 day 1. The samples were drawn from a first-in-human, open-label, multicenter phase I dose-escalation trial of ivuxolimab. Adults with locally advanced or metastatic head and neck squamous cell, hepatocellular, melanoma or renal cell carcinoma were enrolled in the trial. Before TCR sequencing, CD4+ T cells and CD8+ T cells were sorted from peripheral blood as separate populations.

The sequence came from an adult with an advanced solid tumor such as melanoma, head and neck, liver or kidney cancer. This material consisted of CD4+ or CD8+ T cells sorted from blood, taken in a trial of the OX40 agonist ivuxolimab.

This receptor has the CDR3 CASNWGGAHSNTEAFF. The DNA sequence is TGCGCCAGCAATTGGGGGGGGGCTCATAGTAACACTGAAGCTTTCTTT. The chain is made from TRBV4-1 and TRBJ1-1; the best D guess is TRBD1, with 6 bases matching. At the junction V is shortened by 7 bases and J by 2 bases, with 20 bases in between. CDR1 and CDR2, looked up from the germline V gene, are MGHRA and YSYEKL. CDR3 length: 16 amino acids, cysteine to phenylalanine. This entry keeps only the CDR3 DNA: 48 bases, framed from base 1.